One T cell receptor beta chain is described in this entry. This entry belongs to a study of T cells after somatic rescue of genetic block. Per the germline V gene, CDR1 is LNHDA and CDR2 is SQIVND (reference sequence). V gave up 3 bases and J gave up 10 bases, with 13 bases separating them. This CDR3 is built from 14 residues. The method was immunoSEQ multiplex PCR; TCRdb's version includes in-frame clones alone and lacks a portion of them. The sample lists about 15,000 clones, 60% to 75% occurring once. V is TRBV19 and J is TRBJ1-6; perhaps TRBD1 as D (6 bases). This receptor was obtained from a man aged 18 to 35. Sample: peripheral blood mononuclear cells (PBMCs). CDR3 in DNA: TGTGCCAGTAGTATGGGCGGGGGGGGCTCACCCCTCCACTTT. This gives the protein CASSMGGGGSPLHF.